The 31 T cell receptor beta chains in this list originate from one sample, sequenced in a study of blood T cells in healthy people across ages. For the second PCR, which ran for about 7 to 11 cycles, a sample-barcoded 5' primer and a J-beta primer mix were used. TCRdb re-called the 5' RACE reads through MiXCR, storing one row per CDR3 protein. The sample has hundreds of thousands of distinct CDR3 sequences; roughly 32% are singletons. Sequenced sample: blood. These receptor sequences come from a woman at least 80 years old in good health.

This clonotype was counted many times. The junction differs from germline at one of its ends, possibly a read error. The genes are TRBV24-1 and TRBJ2-1; TRBD2 matches 8 bases. The CDR3 sequence is 15 residues long. The germline gives CDR1 KGHDR, CDR2 SFDVKD. Here the CDR3 reads CAASRSGGGFDEQFF. In DNA, the CDR3 is TGTGCCGCCAGCCGAAGCGGGGGAGGATTCGATGAGCAGTTCTTC.

There are a few counts of this clonotype. The chain recombines TRBV28 with TRBJ1-6; no firm D call. Germline V gene sequence: CDR1 MDHEN, CDR2 SYDVKM. V gave up 8 bases and J gave up 9 bases, with 14 bases separating them. This CDR3 contains 13 residues. CDR3 sequence: CASGDLGISPLHF. The CDR3 DNA reads as TGTGCCAGCGGTGACTTGGGGATTTCACCCCTCCACTTT.

Ten or more counts support this clonotype. A junction end diverges from the germline sequence, so it may reflect a read error. The rearrangement uses TRBV9 and TRBJ2-7; no clear D gene. The CDR3 extends over 14 amino acids. The V gene's germline CDR1 is SGDLS and CDR2 YYNGEE. The CDR3 here is CASSVGPTTYGQYF. The CDR3 nucleotides read TGTGCCAGCAGCGTAGGTCCCACAACCTACGGGCAGTACTTC.

Of note for this clonotype: One base away lies a much larger clone, so this may be a sequencing read error. The J gene is TRBJ2-3, the V gene TRBV7-8; 14 nucleotides match TRBD2. The CDR3 extends over 18 amino acids. V lost 3 bases and J lost 0; bases outside the gene matches: 5. Germline-derived CDR1 and CDR2 are SGHVS and FQNEAQ. The DNA of the CDR3 is TGTGCCAGCAGCTTGGGGACTAGCGGGGGCACTAGCACAGATACGCAGTATTTT. Translated, it gives CASSLGTSGGTSTDTQYF.

This clonotype has more than one count but fewer than ten. The chain links TRBV12-3 or TRBV12-4 to TRBJ2-3; D ambiguous. This CDR3 has 14 amino acids. Trimming took off 2 bases at V and 4 bases at J, with 10 bases between the two ends. CDR3 DNA sequence: TGTGCCAGCAGTTTACGAGTGGAGTCAGATACGCAGTATTTT. Protein sequence: CASSLRVESDTQYF.

At least ten counts were recorded for this clonotype. This chain uses TRBV12-3 or TRBV12-4 with TRBJ2-1, with 7 bases fitting TRBD2. CDR3 size: 13 residues. V shed 7 bases and J 9 bases; nucleotides not matched to a gene: 9. In nucleotides, the CDR3 is TGTGCCAGCACTCGGGGGGTTGAGGGTGAGCAGTTCTTC. Protein product: CASTRGVEGEQFF.

In regard to this clonotype: A single base separates this from a much larger clone, so it may be a read error. The chain combines TRBV12-3 or TRBV12-4 with TRBJ2-7, with 8 positions matching TRBD1. The closer fit of TRBJ2-5 to the DNA end suggests the J call may be wrong. This CDR3 has 13 amino acids. This chain's CDR3 is CASRTTGGETQYF. The DNA for the CDR3 is TGTGCCAGCAGGACTACAGGGGGAGAGACCCAGTACTTC.

This clonotype was found many times. The rearrangement links TRBV11-2 to TRBJ2-7; no reliable D call. The ends were cut back, 5 bases at V and 1 base at J, with 12 bases in the middle. The CDR3 runs 14 residues. The germline gives CDR1 SGHAT, CDR2 FQNNGV. Here the CDR3 DNA reads TGTGCCAGCAGCCGTTCGGACCGTTCCTACGAGCAGTACTTC. This encodes CASSRSDRSYEQYF.

This chain joins TRBV20-1 and TRBJ2-5; D may correspond to TRBD1 or TRBD2 (5 bases each). The CDR3 covers 13 residues. The V and J ends lost 6 bases and 4 bases respectively, with 15 bases between them. Germline assignment: CDR1 DFQATT and CDR2 SNEGSKA (reference sequence). The CDR3 is CSAGTHAGETQYF. The DNA for the CDR3 is TGCAGTGCCGGGACCCACGCTGGAGAGACCCAGTACTTC.

With respect to this clonotype: A much larger clone lies one base from this, so it may be a read error. The chain carries TRBV9 and TRBJ1-5, with a tentative D call TRBD1 (6 bases). V was cut by 4 bases and J by 6 bases, with 14 bases left in between. The CDR3 contains 14 residues. Germline loops: CDR1 SGDLS, CDR2 YYNGEE. The CDR3 sequence: CASSPGGGRQPQHF. Written as DNA, the CDR3 is TGTGCCAGCAGCCCCGGGGGGGGGCGTCAGCCCCAGCATTTT.

As concerns this clonotype: A read error may explain this, as a much larger clone is one base away. The CDR3 region is CSAGRLAGPNEQYF. The CDR3 DNA reads as TGCAGTGCTGGGAGACTAGCGGGCCCCAATGAGCAGTACTTC. This chain joins TRBV20-1 and TRBJ2-5, with TRBD2 matching 10 bases. The junction had 14 bases not matched to a gene; V was cut back by 5 bases and J by 11 bases. This CDR3 region has 14 residues. Germline V gene lookup returns CDR1 DFQATT and CDR2 SNEGSKA (reference sequence).

In its sample, this clonotype was seen many times. This chain joins TRBV2 and TRBJ1-5, with D possibly TRBD1 on 5 matching bases. Germline V lookup: CDR1 SNHLY, CDR2 FYNNEI. The CDR3 totals 11 residues. Deletions cut 3 bases from V and 11 bases from J, with 8 bases between. The CDR3 loop is CASSDRVTQHF. The CDR3 nucleotides are TGTGCCAGCAGTGACAGGGTGACCCAGCATTTT. The full variable domain, in which reference TRBV2 and TRBJ1-5 provide the parts outside the CDR3, is EPEVTQTPSHQVTQMGQEVILRCVPISNHLYFYWYRQILGQKVEFLVSFYNNEISEKSEIFDDQFSVERPDGSNFTLKIRSTKLEDSAMYFCASSDRVTQHFGDGTRLSIL.

Details on this clonotype: A much larger clone lies a single base off, so this may be a read error. This rearrangement joins TRBV20-1 to TRBJ2-5; D not resolved. The CDR3 covers 12 residues. The ends were cut back, 4 bases at V and 4 bases at J, with 10 bases in the middle. The germline V gene encodes CDR1 DFQATT and CDR2 SNEGSKA (reference sequence). The CDR3 region is CSAMRSRETQYF. CDR3 DNA sequence: TGCAGTGCTATGAGGAGTCGAGAGACCCAGTACTTC.

This chain joins TRBV27 and TRBJ1-6; 7 bases map to TRBD1. V lost 6 bases, J lost 4 bases, and 15 bases stayed unmatched. The CDR3 is 18 residues long. Germline-derived CDR1 and CDR2 are MNHEY and SMNVEV (reference sequence). CDR3 sequence: CASSFTFPGTEYNSPLHF. DNA for the CDR3: TGTGCCAGCAGCTTCACCTTTCCCGGGACAGAATATAATTCACCCCTCCACTTT.

The chain joins TRBV28 to TRBJ1-1, with D possibly TRBD1 on 5 matching bases. Germline CDR1 and CDR2: MDHEN and SYDVKM. CDR3 length equals 16 residues. Trimming left V 2 bases short and J 1 base short, with 14 bases between. In DNA, the CDR3 is TGTGCCAGCAGTTTAGAATGGGGGACGGGGAACACTGAAGCTTTCTTT. This translates into CASSLEWGTGNTEAFF.

The chain is built from TRBV6-5 and TRBJ2-7; D not certain. V lost 7 bases and J 6 bases, leaving 10 bases between the germline ends. Looked up from germline, CDR1 is MNHEY and CDR2 is SVGAGI. CDR3 length: 11 residues. The chain's CDR3 is CASTALGEQYF. CDR3 bases: TGTGCCAGCACCGCCCTAGGCGAGCAGTACTTC.

The chain recombines TRBV6-6 with TRBJ1-1; 7 nucleotides agree with TRBD1. The germline V gene has CDR1 MNHNY and CDR2 SVGAGI (reference sequence). With 5 bases clipped from V and 6 bases from J, the junction kept 6 bases outside the gene matches. There are 13 residues in the CDR3. Written as DNA, the CDR3 is TGTGCCAGCAGTCGAACAGGGGCCCCTGAAGCTTTCTTT. It encodes CASSRTGAPEAFF.

This clonotype was picked up a small number of times. The CDR3 sequence is CASRNDRDQPQHF. CDR3 nucleotide sequence: TGCGCCAGCAGAAATGACAGAGATCAGCCCCAGCATTTT. This chain uses TRBV5-1 with TRBJ1-5; D might be TRBD1 (5 bases). This CDR3 is built from 13 residues. Trimming removed 5 bases at V and 5 bases at J, with 11 bases between. The V gene's germline CDR1 is SGHRS and CDR2 YFSETQ.

This clonotype was recorded at least ten times. This chain links TRBV20-1 with TRBJ2-4; 7 bases are a match to TRBD1. Germline CDR1 is DFQATT and CDR2 is SNEGSKA (reference sequence). The CDR3 is made up of 16 amino acids. The ends lost 3 bases at V and 2 bases at J; junction bases unmatched: 10. The CDR3 here is CSASATGVVSKNIQYF. CDR3 in DNA: TGCAGTGCTAGCGCTACAGGGGTTGTATCCAAAAACATTCAGTACTTC.

This clonotype was counted ten times or more. The rearrangement links TRBV18 to TRBJ2-3; D tentatively fits TRBD1 or TRBD2 (5 bases each). The CDR3 contains 14 residues. Per the germline V gene, CDR1 is KGHSH and CDR2 is LQKENI. Between the trimmed V and J ends, which lost 3 bases and 2 bases, there was a span of 9 bases. DNA for the CDR3: TGTGCCAGCTCACCGGGACCGCCCACAGATACGCAGTATTTT. Its protein product is CASSPGPPTDTQYF.

This clonotype was observed at least ten times. This sequence joins TRBV28 and TRBJ2-7; 9 nucleotides align to TRBD1. The trim removed 6 bases at V and 6 bases at J, leaving 9 bases unmatched. Germline V gives CDR1 MDHEN, CDR2 SYDVKM. The CDR3 totals 14 residues. The CDR3 nucleotides are TGTGCCAGCAGACCCGGGACAGGGTTTCGCGAGCAGTACTTC. Its protein product is CASRPGTGFREQYF. Full variable domain (remainder filled in from reference TRBV28 and TRBJ2-7): DVKVTQSSRYLVKRTGEKVFLECVQDMDHENMFWYRQDPGLGLRLIYFSYDVKMKEKGDIPEGYSVSREKKERFSLILESASTNQTSMYLCASRPGTGFREQYFGPGTRLTVT.

Worth noting for this clonotype: A junction end diverges from the germline sequence, so it may reflect a read error. V usage is TRBV12-3 or TRBV12-4 and J usage is TRBJ2-3; 12 nucleotides match TRBD1. This CDR3 has 14 amino acids. The CDR3 loop is CASSPGQGADTEYF. The CDR3 DNA is TGTGCCAGCAGCCCGGGACAGGGGGCAGATACGGAGTATTTT.

In its sample, this clonotype was seen many times. This sequence joins TRBV5-6 and TRBJ2-1, with D perhaps matching TRBD2 (7 bases). Trimming removed 7 bases from V and 5 bases from J, with 19 bases in between. The CDR3 covers 15 residues. The germline V gene encodes CDR1 SGHDT and CDR2 YYEEEE. DNA of the CDR3: TGTGCCAGCCTGAACCGGGGGGCGGGTCACAATGAGCAGTTCTTC. Protein product: CASLNRGAGHNEQFF.

This clonotype was observed many times. The V call is TRBV12-3 or TRBV12-4, the J call TRBJ1-1; 7 bases are a match to TRBD1. The CDR3 runs to 14 residues. Trimming took 4 bases from V and 3 from J; bases not matched to a gene: 5. For the CDR3, the DNA is TGTGCCAGCAGTTCCGGGACAGCAGACACTGAAGCTTTCTTT. This gives the protein CASSSGTADTEAFF.

Only a few counts were recorded for this clonotype. The chain links TRBV20-1 to TRBJ2-2, with D possibly TRBD2 on 5 matching bases. The CDR3 totals 14 residues. V gave up 6 bases and J gave up 3 bases, with 14 bases separating them. Germline CDR1 and CDR2: DFQATT and SNEGSKA (reference sequence). The CDR3 sequence is CSAYSVSDTGELFF. The CDR3 DNA sequence: TGCAGTGCCTATAGCGTATCTGACACCGGGGAGCTGTTTTTT.

Of note for this clonotype: A much larger clone differs from this one at a single base, so this may be a read error. The chain uses TRBV3-1 and TRBJ1-1, with 8 bases identical to TRBD1. The V gene end was trimmed by 3 bases and the J gene end by 1 base; junction bases not matched to a gene: 1. In germline, CDR1 is LGHDT, CDR2 YNNKEL (reference sequence). This CDR3 is built from 14 residues. CDR3 bases: TGTGCCAGCAGCCAGGGACAGGCGAACACTGAAGCTTTCTTT. This gives the protein CASSQGQANTEAFF.

The V and J genes are TRBV5-1 and TRBJ2-7; D is tentatively TRBD1 or TRBD2 (5 bases each). V was pared by 3 bases and J by 5 bases, with 15 bases between. The CDR3 extends over 14 amino acids. Germline-derived CDR1 and CDR2 are SGHRS and YFSETQ. CDR3 sequence: CASSSDNMGDEQYF. CDR3 nucleotide sequence: TGCGCCAGCAGCTCCGACAACATGGGGGACGAGCAGTACTTC.

A word on this clonotype: A much more abundant neighbour one base away suggests this may be a read error. V is TRBV20-1 and J is TRBJ2-5, with 9 bases aligning to TRBD1. This CDR3 region has 16 residues. CDR1 DFQATT and CDR2 SNEGSKA come from the germline V gene (reference sequence). The V segment lost 5 bases and the J segment 5 bases; nucleotides outside the gene matches: 15. CDR3: CSALPWGQGRGETQYF. CDR3 sequence (DNA): TGCAGTGCTCTCCCCTGGGGACAGGGTCGGGGCGAGACCCAGTACTTC.

This clonotype was counted many times. The chain recombines TRBV6-5 with TRBJ1-6; TRBD1 might be the D (6 bases). This CDR3 contains 14 residues. CDR1 is MNHEY and CDR2 is SVGAGI in the germline V gene. V lost 6 bases to trimming and J lost 7 bases, with 13 bases between them. CDR3 sequence reads: CASSPQGPNSPLHF. CDR3 nucleotide sequence: TGTGCCAGCAGCCCCCAGGGGCCGAATTCACCCCTCCACTTT.

V gene TRBV4-1 combines with J gene TRBJ2-4; TRBD2 agrees at 11 bases. The J call may be in error: the DNA end matches TRBJ2-7 better. Germline V gene lookup returns CDR1 MGHRA and CDR2 YSYEKL. The CDR3 contains 18 residues. The CDR3 loop reads CASSQAAKGLAVAYEQYF. Written as DNA, the CDR3 is TGCGCCAGCAGCCAAGCGGCGAAGGGACTAGCGGTGGCCTACGAGCAGTACTTC.

Of note for this clonotype: A much more abundant neighbour one base away suggests this may be a read error. The chain is built from TRBV7-2 and TRBJ1-1, with TRBD1 as a possible D gene (5 bases). The V gene lost 4 bases and the J gene lost 4 bases, with 16 bases spanning the gap. This CDR3 contains 15 residues. Germline CDR1 reads SGHTA; CDR2 reads FQGNSA. CDR3 region: CASSSLPGFGTEAFF. In DNA, the CDR3 is TGTGCCAGCAGCTCCCTACCAGGGTTCGGCACTGAAGCTTTCTTT.